This TCR beta chain was observed in a study of cytomegalovirus exposure and HLA in healthy donors. Study-wide findings and caveats: Testing in vitro showed a few CMV-associated chains specific for CMV antigens. Cytomegalovirus association was listed for approximately 150 TCR beta chains. Subsequent analysis revealed that first-cohort TCR clusters tended to co-occur in the approximately 120 validation repertoires. The majority of TCR sequences were rare, yet some public TCRs appeared in many donors.

Trimming removed 1 base at V and 0 bases at J, with 9 bases between. CDR1 is SEHNR and CDR2 is FQNEAQ in the germline V gene (reference sequence). This CDR3 has 15 residues. Clones were read by immunoSEQ multiplex PCR, and TCRdb kept only the in-frame ones, dropping some. The sample shows some 140,000 clones, about 86% of them seen only once. A note on this clone: Its antigen is not identified.

The specimen sequenced was PBMCs. V usage is TRBV7-9 and J usage is TRBJ1-2; D gene ambiguous. The sequence derives from a human donor in good health. CDR3 DNA sequence: TGTGCCAGCAGCTTAGTCGGAGGAGCTAACTATGGCTACACCTTC. As protein: CASSLVGGANYGYTF.